This T cell receptor beta chain is from a study of blood T cell repertoires in COVID-19. This table comes from immunoSEQ multiplex PCR, and its TCRdb copy is limited to in-frame clones, with some not included. The sample contains 390,000 or so clones, around nine tenths of which appear only once. This clone was seen just once. The receptor was isolated from a woman in her 50s who had recovered from COVID-19. Sequencing was carried out using PBMCs or T cells enriched from blood (not recorded which).

The DNA of the CDR3 is TGTGCCAGCTCACCAGAAGAGAACTATGGCTACACCTTC. Its protein product is CASSPEENYGYTF. This chain uses TRBV18 with TRBJ1-2; D gene uncertain. The V end was cut by 2 bases, the J end by 2 bases, with 6 bases between. The CDR3 has 13 residues. Germline CDR1 and CDR2: KGHSH and LQKENI.